Each of the 3 T cell receptor beta chains below was sequenced from the same sample in a study of blood T cell repertoires in COVID-19. Profiled with immunoSEQ multiplex PCR; TCRdb holds only in-frame clones, not every one. The table lists 200,000 or so clones, 70% to 90% of them singletons. Material: peripheral blood. These receptors came from a man aged 50 to 60 who had recovered from COVID-19.

This chain connects TRBV6-2 or TRBV6-3 to TRBJ2-6; a weak D match, TRBD2 (5 bases). Germline lookup yields CDR1 MNHEY and CDR2 SVGEGT. V dropped 5 bases and J dropped 2 bases, with 10 bases sitting between them. There are 15 residues in the CDR3. The CDR3 region has the DNA TGTGCCAGCAGTCGATCCGGGACTGGGGCCAACGTCCTGACTTTC. Translated, it gives CASSRSGTGANVLTF.

The sample holds one count of this clone. This chain joins TRBV21-1 and TRBJ1-3; TRBD1 reflects the table's D call only, with no check against the DNA. TRBV21-1 is termed a pseudogene. This CDR3 spans 16 amino acids. The CDR3 spells CASSNGPGQGGNTIYF. The CDR3 DNA reads TGTGCCAGCAGCAATGGGCCCGGACAGGGGGGAAACACCATATATTTT.

The gene calls are TRBV28 and TRBJ2-5; tentative D call: TRBD1 (6 bases). The CDR3 covers 13 residues. Germline values: CDR1 MDHEN, CDR2 SYDVKM. Between the trimmed V and J ends, which lost 6 bases and 7 bases, there was a span of 15 bases. CDR3 sequence (DNA): TGTGCCAGCAGCAGAACGGGCAGGGGGACCCAGTACTTC. Protein product: CASSRTGRGTQYF. Looking up the rest from reference TRBV28 and TRBJ2-5 gives the full variable domain: DVKVTQSSRYLVKRTGEKVFLECVQDMDHENMFWYRQDPGLGLRLIYFSYDVKMKEKGDIPEGYSVSREKKERFSLILESASTNQTSMYLCASSRTGRGTQYFGPGTRLLVL.